This T cell receptor (beta chain) derives from a study of beta chain features in type 1 diabetes. Every bit of the isolated RNA underwent reverse transcription, so sequencing read expressed TCRB transcripts. Using immunoSEQ multiplex PCR, the repertoire was profiled, and TCRdb retains in-frame clones only, with some absent. Of about 110,000 clones in the sample, almost 40% are singletons; the top ten hold about 0.07%. The sequencing sample was made of stem cell memory CD4+ T cells from blood. This clonotype originated in a woman younger than 35 in good health.

The CDR3 DNA reads as TGTGCCAGCAGCTCCAGGGTTTATGGCTACACCTTC. This sequence encodes CASSSRVYGYTF. The genes are TRBV5-6 and TRBJ1-2, with a tentative D call TRBD1 (5 bases). The germline V gene encodes CDR1 SGHDT and CDR2 YYEEEE. CDR3 length: 12 residues. Trimming pared 3 bases from V and 5 bases from J, leaving 8 bases between. Full variable domain (remainder filled in from reference TRBV5-6 and TRBJ1-2): DAGVTQSPTHLIKTRGQQVTLRCSPKSGHDTVSWYQQALGQGPQFIFQYYEEEERQRGNFPDRFSGHQFPNYSSELNVNALLLGDSALYLCASSSRVYGYTFGSGTRLTVV.